The 9 T cell receptor beta chains below were found in one sample sequenced in a study of CD8 T cell repertoires and HIV-1 epitope variants. These receptors have no known antigen. Profiled with immunoSEQ multiplex PCR; TCRdb holds only in-frame clones, not every one. Here the sample spans about 5,600 clones, around 66% being singletons. Sequenced: cultured CD8+ T cells derived from PBMCs. The source of these receptors is a male donor with HIV.

The gene calls are TRBV11-2 and TRBJ2-2; 12 bases are a match to TRBD2. J lost 4 bases, V lost 5 bases, and 11 bases had no gene match. The CDR3 is made up of 18 amino acids. Germline V CDR1 and CDR2: SGHAT, FQNNGV. CDR3 DNA sequence: TGTGCCAGCAGCCTCACTAGCGGGAGGACCCCGGGCACCGGGGAGCTGTTTTTT. This gives the protein CASSLTSGRTPGTGELFF. Drawing the rest from reference TRBV11-2 and TRBJ2-2, the complete variable domain is EAGVAQSPRYKIIEKRQSVAFWCNPISGHATLYWYQQILGQGPKLLIQFQNNGVVDDSQLPKDRFSAERLKGVDSTLKIQPAKLEDSAVYLCASSLTSGRTPGTGELFFGEGSRLTVL.

The gene calls are TRBV4-2 and TRBJ2-1; D might be TRBD1 or TRBD2, each matching 5 bases. Trimming left V 1 base short and J 4 bases short, with 11 bases between. This CDR3 contains 15 residues. The germline V gene has CDR1 LGHNA and CDR2 YNFKEQ. In nucleotides, the CDR3 is TGTGCCAGCAGCCAAGCGGGTGAGGGGTACAATGAGCAGTTCTTC. It encodes CASSQAGEGYNEQFF.

This clone was counted between two and nine times. The chain employs TRBV25-1 and TRBJ1-2; D may be TRBD1 (5 bases). Germline CDR1 is MGHDK and CDR2 is SYGVNS. With 2 bases removed from V and 2 bases from J, the gap between germline ends came to 6 bases. This CDR3 contains 13 residues. The CDR3 is CASSEQGNYGYTF. The CDR3 region has the DNA TGTGCCAGCAGTGAACAGGGCAACTATGGCTACACCTTC.

This clone was found a few times. The chain combines TRBV5-1 with TRBJ1-2, with TRBD1 matching 9 bases. The germline CDR1 and CDR2 sequences are SGHRS and YFSETQ. There are 17 residues in the CDR3. The trim removed 3 bases at V and 2 bases at J, leaving 11 bases unmatched. In nucleotides, the CDR3 is TGCGCCAGCAGCTGGAGACAGGGGGAGGGGAAAAACTATGGCTACACCTTC. Its translation: CASSWRQGEGKNYGYTF.

The chain combines TRBV11-3 with TRBJ2-1, with 9 nucleotides matching TRBD2. Trimming cost V 1 base and J 4 bases; bases outside gene matches: 11. This CDR3 has 18 residues. From germline, CDR1 is SGHNT and CDR2 YENEEA. The CDR3: CASSLGSGAGGSYNEQFF. The CDR3 DNA reads TGTGCCAGCAGCTTAGGGTCTGGTGCGGGAGGGAGTTACAATGAGCAGTTCTTC.

The chain couples TRBV4-3 to TRBJ2-1; the match to TRBD2 covers 9 bases. The V segment lost 0 bases and the J segment 3 bases; nucleotides outside the gene matches: 3. CDR1 is LGHNA and CDR2 is YSLEER in the germline V gene. This CDR3 is built from 16 residues. DNA for the CDR3: TGCGCCAGCAGCCAAGACACTAGCGGGCGCTACAATGAGCAGTTCTTC. Translation gives CASSQDTSGRYNEQFF.

The rearrangement links TRBV7-9 to TRBJ1-4, with 9 bases identical to TRBD1. The CDR3 is made up of 17 amino acids. The germline gives CDR1 SEHNR, CDR2 FQNEAQ (reference sequence). Trimming cost V 5 bases and J 1 base; bases outside gene matches: 8. As DNA, the CDR3 is TGTGCCAGCAGCCCCGGGACAGGGATCGTAACTAATGAAAAACTGTTTTTT. It codes for CASSPGTGIVTNEKLFF.

This chain links TRBV25-1 with TRBJ1-4; D unclear. Per the germline V gene, CDR1 is MGHDK and CDR2 is SYGVNS. The CDR3 contains 15 residues. The V end lost 4 bases, the J end lost 0 bases, and 9 bases lay between the germline ends. The CDR3 loop reads CASSVDGATNEKLFF. CDR3 DNA sequence: TGTGCCAGCAGTGTGGACGGTGCAACTAATGAAAAACTGTTTTTT.

V and J are TRBV7-2 and TRBJ2-1; TRBD2 aligns across 14 bases. The CDR3 consists of 16 residues. V lost 1 base to trimming and J lost 9 bases; unmatched junction nucleotides: 5. Germline CDR1 reads SGHTA; CDR2 reads FQGNSA. DNA for the CDR3: TGTGCCAGCAGCTTAGATGGGACTAGCGGGGGTAGTGAGCAGTTCTTC. Translating it yields CASSLDGTSGGSEQFF. The full variable domain, with the rest looked up from reference TRBV7-2 and TRBJ2-1, is GAGVSQSPSNKVTEKGKDVELRCDPISGHTALYWYRQSLGQGLEFLIYFQGNSAPDKSGLPSDRFSAERTGGSVSTLTIQRTQQEDSAVYLCASSLDGTSGGSEQFFGPGTRLTVL.